This TCR beta chain is drawn from a study of T cell responses to AZD1222 COVID-19 vaccine. General observations from the study: Spike was spanned by vaccine-associated CD4 TCRs, which were dominant at 160-218 and 743-854. Close to half of all spike-specific TCRs reportedly target regions of the variants that are unmutated. Receipt of two AZD1222 doses was followed by a rise in Spike-specific TCR breadth and depth. Clonal diversity was possibly underestimated, and white British individuals and females predominated among donors.

The germline V and J ends were trimmed by 4 bases and 3 bases, with 9 bases remaining between them. The germline CDR1 and CDR2 sequences are ENHRY and SYGVKD. The CDR3 is 14 residues long. This clone was detected only a few times. The antigen remains unidentified. Profiled with immunoSEQ multiplex PCR; TCRdb holds only in-frame clones, not every one. The data contain approximately 150,000 clones, roughly nine tenths of them singletons. This sequence joins TRBV10-3 and TRBJ2-2; tentative D call: TRBD2 (6 bases). Source: peripheral blood, taken 28 days after the second AZD1222 dose. The sequence came from an adult who received the AZD1222 COVID-19 vaccine. The CDR3 DNA sequence: TGTGCCATCAGTGTGGGACTGGACACCGGGGAGCTGTTTTTT. Translated: CAISVGLDTGELFF.